This T cell receptor (beta chain) was recovered during a study of beta chain features in type 1 diabetes. Sorting with CD45RO/CCR7/CD25/CD127/CD95/CD27 yielded naive, central memory, regulatory and stem-like memory CD4+ cells. Findings and limits, study-wide: Insertions were fewer and deletions more numerous at VDJ junctions in type 1 diabetes patients. HLA effects on TCRB rearrangement stayed unresolved here. Researchers report that Type 1 diabetes patients had moderately but significantly shorter TCRB CDR3s across all four CD4+ subsets.

What was sequenced were expressed TCRB transcripts, since all of the isolated RNA had been reverse transcribed. The data were produced by immunoSEQ multiplex PCR, yet TCRdb's version contains in-frame clones alone and is incomplete. The table has around 350,000 clones, 10% to 15% seen once. From germline, CDR1 is SEHNR and CDR2 FQNEAQ (reference sequence). V shed 5 bases and J shed 0 bases, with 10 bases lying between them. The CDR3 has 14 amino acids. This clone was seen at least ten times. What it recognizes is unknown. The receptor was isolated from a man in his late teens or twenties in good health. The rearrangement uses TRBV7-9 and TRBJ2-5; no clear D gene. The specimen sequenced was naive CD4+ T cells from blood. The DNA of the CDR3 is TGTGCCAGCAGCACTACCTCGTACCAAGAGACCCAGTACTTC. Protein sequence: CASSTTSYQETQYF.